The 29 T cell receptor beta chains in this list originate from one sample, sequenced in a study of low-dose radiotherapy and immunotherapy resistance in tumors. First-strand cDNA relied on TRAV- and TRBV-specific primers spanning alpha and beta chains. Using a constant-region primer together with a V-primer adapter, TCRs were subjected to roughly 18 PCR cycles of amplification. TCRdb recomputed calls from the reads with MiXCR, one row per CDR3 protein. The table lists tens of thousands of distinct CDR3 sequences, almost 25% of them singletons. Time point denoted: before trial treatment. The sample here was PBMCs, taken before treatment. All receptors derive from a male donor with prostate cancer.

This clonotype has ten or more counts. CDR3 bases: TGTGCCAGCAGCCTCAAGCGGGAGATCAACAATGAGCAGTTCTTC. Amino acids: CASSLKREINNEQFF. The V gene is TRBV5-4, the J gene TRBJ2-1; 8 bases fit TRBD2. V trimming: 4 bases; J trimming: 5 bases; junction bases outside the gene matches: 8. The germline gives CDR1 SGHNT, CDR2 YYREEE (reference sequence). This CDR3 is built from 15 residues.

This clonotype was counted many times. One end of the junction is discordant with germline, which a read error may explain. The chain links TRBV27 to TRBJ2-1, with D perhaps matching TRBD1 (5 bases). CDR1 and CDR2 from the germline V gene are MNHEY and SMNVEV (reference sequence). The CDR3 runs 15 residues. The chain's CDR3 is CATSQGRATYNEQFF. In DNA, the CDR3 is TGTGCCACCAGTCAGGGCAGGGCCACCTACAATGAGCAGTTCTTC.

There are many counts of this clonotype. V gene TRBV20-1 combines with J gene TRBJ1-2; tentative D call: TRBD1 (6 bases). This CDR3 contains 16 residues. In germline, CDR1 is DFQATT, CDR2 SNEGSKA (reference sequence). The germline V and J ends were trimmed by 0 bases and 0 bases, with 14 bases remaining between them. In DNA form, the CDR3 reads TGCAGTGCTAGAGATTCCCGGACAGCCGCTAACTATGGCTACACCTTC. Translation gives CSARDSRTAANYGYTF.

In this sample, this clonotype turned up many times. V usage is TRBV20-1 and J usage is TRBJ2-7, with 7 nucleotides matching TRBD1. The CDR3 is 15 residues long. CDR1 and CDR2 (germline): DFQATT, SNEGSKA (reference sequence). V trimming: 0 bases; J trimming: 3 bases; junction bases outside the gene matches: 8. The CDR3 DNA follows: TGCAGTGCTAGAGACTACTGGGACAGCGGCTACGAGCAGTACTTC. Translating it yields CSARDYWDSGYEQYF.

This clonotype was counted many times. The chain combines TRBV20-1 with TRBJ2-3; TRBD2 matches 7 bases. Germline lookup yields CDR1 DFQATT and CDR2 SNEGSKA (reference sequence). The CDR3 runs to 16 residues. The V gene end was trimmed by 3 bases and the J gene end by 0 bases; junction bases not matched to a gene: 9. The CDR3: CSASSRGSSSTDTQYF. As DNA, the CDR3 is TGCAGTGCTAGTTCACGCGGGAGCTCTAGCACAGATACGCAGTATTTT.

This clonotype showed up many times. This chain joins TRBV25-1 and TRBJ2-7, with D possibly being TRBD1 (7 bases). Germline assignment: CDR1 MGHDK and CDR2 SYGVNS. Trimming left V 8 bases short and J 3 bases short, with 14 bases between. This CDR3 is built from 13 residues. CDR3 region: CASGGDSSYEQYF. The CDR3 bases are TGTGCCAGCGGCGGGGACAGTAGCTACGAGCAGTACTTC.

This clonotype was counted ten times or more. The CDR3 is CASRRTGVNQPQHF. The DNA for the CDR3 is TGTGCCAGCAGACGGACAGGCGTCAATCAGCCCCAGCATTTT. V gene TRBV27 combines with J gene TRBJ1-5; 7 bases line up with TRBD1. CDR1 and CDR2 from the germline V gene are MNHEY and SMNVEV (reference sequence). With 6 bases clipped from V and 3 bases from J, the junction kept 5 bases outside the gene matches. The length of the CDR3 is 14 residues.

Of note for this clonotype: A far larger clone lies a single base away; this is likely a read error. This chain connects TRBV23-1 to TRBJ2-1, with TRBD1 matching 8 bases. TRBV23-1 is placed among ORFs of uncertain function. The CDR3 runs 18 residues. With V trimmed by 4 bases and J by 10 bases, 21 bases remained unmatched. The CDR3 nucleotides read TGCGCCAGCAGTCGTAGTAAAAGGACAGGGACAAGCTCCTACGAGCAGTTCTTC. Residues: CASSRSKRTGTSSYEQFF.

The CDR3 bases are TGTGCCAGCAGTGAATACACCGGGACAGTCGCCTACGAGCAGTACTTC. Its translation: CASSEYTGTVAYEQYF. The rearrangement links TRBV2 to TRBJ2-7, with 7 bases identical to TRBD1. Per the germline V gene, CDR1 is SNHLY and CDR2 is FYNNEI. Trimming removed 2 bases from V and 2 bases from J; junction bases left unmatched: 9. This CDR3 has 16 residues.

The J gene is TRBJ2-7, the V gene TRBV5-4, with 10 bases lining up with TRBD2. V lost 4 bases, J lost 6 bases, and 4 bases stayed unmatched. Germline V gene lookup returns CDR1 SGHNT and CDR2 YYREEE (reference sequence). The length of the CDR3 is 13 residues. The CDR3 loop is CASSPLAGVEQYF. In DNA form, the CDR3 reads TGTGCCAGCAGCCCTCTAGCGGGAGTCGAGCAGTACTTC.

Ten or more counts support this clonotype. This chain uses TRBV2 with TRBJ1-1; unclear D gene. The CDR3 sequence is 14 residues long. Germline CDR1 reads SNHLY; CDR2 reads FYNNEI. Trimming took 2 bases from V and 3 from J, leaving 10 bases between them. The CDR3 reads CASSEITGYTEAFF. The CDR3 nucleotides read TGTGCCAGCAGTGAAATAACGGGTTACACTGAAGCTTTCTTT.

This clonotype turned up a few times. This chain uses TRBV28 with TRBJ2-1; 9 bases line up with TRBD2. Germline V gives CDR1 MDHEN, CDR2 SYDVKM. The J segment lost 4 bases and the V segment lost 7 bases, leaving 5 bases of the junction unmatched. The CDR3 is 14 residues long. The CDR3 protein is CASILTSGYNEQFF. CDR3 sequence (DNA): TGTGCCAGCATCCTGACTAGCGGTTACAATGAGCAGTTCTTC.

This clonotype was seen repeatedly, ten times or more. This chain links TRBV3-1 with TRBJ2-1; 10 bases align to TRBD2. Germline V gene lookup returns CDR1 LGHDT and CDR2 YNNKEL (reference sequence). The CDR3 length is 17 residues. V shed 4 bases, J shed 8 bases, and the junction held 14 bases outside the gene matches. The CDR3 sequence: CASSPRPRASGGYEQFF. The DNA for the CDR3 is TGTGCCAGCAGCCCAAGACCGCGGGCTAGCGGGGGATATGAGCAGTTCTTC.

This clonotype was counted many times. The J gene is TRBJ2-6, the V gene TRBV30, with TRBD1 matching over 7 bases. This CDR3 has 17 residues. Trimming took 4 bases from V and 0 from J; bases not matched to a gene: 9. Germline CDR1 is GTSNPN and CDR2 is SVGIG (reference sequence). The CDR3 nucleotides are TGTGCCTGGATCCGGGACAGATCAACCTCTGGGGCCAACGTCCTGACTTTC. This translates into CAWIRDRSTSGANVLTF.

This clonotype ranks as medium-sized (0.01 to 0.1%). The chain employs TRBV28 and TRBJ2-7, with D tentatively TRBD2 (6 bases). CDR3 length: 13 residues. Germline V gives CDR1 MDHEN, CDR2 SYDVKM. Trimming pared 8 bases from V and 3 bases from J, leaving 14 bases between. The CDR3 protein is CASAIAEGYEQYF. In nucleotides, the CDR3 is TGTGCCAGCGCGATAGCGGAGGGCTACGAGCAGTACTTC.

This clonotype was counted ten times or more. This rearrangement joins TRBV2 to TRBJ2-3; maybe TRBD2 (5 bases). Germline V CDR1 and CDR2: SNHLY, FYNNEI. The CDR3 runs 12 residues. V lost 6 bases to trimming and J lost 6 bases, with 10 bases between them. CDR3 sequence reads: CASRGVADTQYF. The CDR3 DNA is TGTGCCAGCAGGGGAGTTGCGGATACGCAGTATTTT.

At least ten counts were recorded for this clonotype. The J gene is TRBJ1-6, the V gene TRBV30; the D gene is possibly TRBD1 (6 bases). From germline, CDR1 is GTSNPN and CDR2 SVGIG (reference sequence). V was shortened by 1 base and J by 6 bases, with 10 bases between the two germline ends. CDR3 length: 14 residues. The CDR3, as DNA: TGTGCCTGGAGTGGTCGGACAGTTAATTCACCCCTCCACTTT. Its protein is CAWSGRTVNSPLHF.

This clonotype appeared many times. J is TRBJ2-1 and V is TRBV20-1, with TRBD1 as a possible D gene (5 bases). V was pared by 3 bases and J by 7 bases, with 10 bases between. CDR1 and CDR2 (germline): DFQATT, SNEGSKA (reference sequence). The CDR3 runs to 12 residues. The CDR3 sequence is CSASPGPNEQFF. The CDR3 DNA reads as TGCAGTGCTAGTCCAGGGCCGAATGAGCAGTTCTTC.

This clonotype was found many times. The chain couples TRBV28 to TRBJ2-2; D gene uncertain. The length of the CDR3 is 12 residues. The germline CDR1 and CDR2 sequences are MDHEN and SYDVKM. Trimming removed 6 bases from V and 4 bases from J, with 6 bases in between. The CDR3 sequence: CASSRPTGELFF. The CDR3 nucleotides are TGTGCCAGCAGCCGGCCCACCGGGGAGCTGTTTTTT.

This clonotype was picked up many times. This sequence joins TRBV20-1 and TRBJ1-4; TRBD1 is a possible D gene (5 bases). Trimming shortened V by 6 bases and J by 4 bases, and 21 bases separated the two germline ends. Per the germline V gene, CDR1 is DFQATT and CDR2 is SNEGSKA (reference sequence). The CDR3 runs to 16 residues. The CDR3 here is CSAPGRWAGNNEKLFF. The DNA for the CDR3 is TGCAGTGCCCCCGGGAGATGGGCAGGGAATAATGAAAAACTGTTTTTT.

This clonotype has just a few counts. The CDR3 DNA is TGTGCCAGCAGTTTAGCGGGGGGCCGGAACAATGAGCAGTTCTTC. Amino acids: CASSLAGGRNNEQFF. The rearrangement links TRBV6-8 to TRBJ2-1, with 10 bases lining up with TRBD2. The V gene end was trimmed by 4 bases and the J gene end by 5 bases; junction bases not matched to a gene: 5. The CDR3 has 15 residues. CDR1 is MNHGY, CDR2 SAAAGT, per germline.

This clonotype has only a few counts. J is TRBJ2-6 and V is TRBV6-6, with 8 bases fitting TRBD1. In germline, CDR1 is MNHNY, CDR2 SVGAGI (reference sequence). V dropped 7 bases and J dropped 3; count of bases not matched to a gene: 8. The CDR3 is 16 amino acids. In nucleotides, the CDR3 is TGTGCCAGCACTCTGGCAGGGGGCGGTGGGGCCAACGTCCTGACTTTC. Its translation is CASTLAGGGGANVLTF.

This chain uses TRBV2 with TRBJ1-1; 8 bases fit TRBD1. J lost 10 bases, V lost 6 bases, and 10 bases had no gene match. Germline CDR1 and CDR2: SNHLY and FYNNEI. This CDR3 has 13 residues. The CDR3 DNA follows: TGTGCCAGCAGGGATGACAGGGGCGCGAGAGCTTTCTTT. Translated: CASRDDRGARAFF. The full variable domain, with the rest looked up from reference TRBV2 and TRBJ1-1, is EPEVTQTPSHQVTQMGQEVILRCVPISNHLYFYWYRQILGQKVEFLVSFYNNEISEKSEIFDDQFSVERPDGSNFTLKIRSTKLEDSAMYFCASRDDRGARAFFGQGTRLTVV.

The V and J genes are TRBV3-1 and TRBJ1-1; 7 positions match TRBD1. The germline V gene encodes CDR1 LGHDT and CDR2 YNNKEL (reference sequence). V shed 2 bases and J 1 base; nucleotides not matched to a gene: 7. This CDR3 spans 16 amino acids. CDR3 sequence reads: CASSQSLGTENTEAFF. In DNA, the CDR3 is TGTGCCAGCAGCCAATCCCTCGGGACAGAGAACACTGAAGCTTTCTTT. Complete variable domain (other parts from reference TRBV3-1 and TRBJ1-1): DTAVSQTPKYLVTQMGNDKSIKCEQNLGHDTMYWYKQDSKKFLKIMFSYNNKELIINETVPNRFSPKSPDKAHLNLHINSLELGDSAVYFCASSQSLGTENTEAFFGQGTRLTVV.

This clonotype showed up many times. The chain combines TRBV18 with TRBJ2-7; 8 nucleotides agree with TRBD1. The germline V gene encodes CDR1 KGHSH and CDR2 LQKENI. This CDR3 is built from 14 residues. With V trimmed by 3 bases and J by 6 bases, 7 bases remained unmatched. The CDR3 spells CASSPGQGRSEQYF. The CDR3 DNA is TGTGCCAGCTCACCCGGACAGGGTAGAAGCGAGCAGTACTTC.

This clonotype was observed many times. The V call is TRBV5-1, the J call TRBJ1-1, with D maybe TRBD1 (5 bases). CDR3 length: 18 amino acids. The V gene lost 6 bases and the J gene lost 1 base, with 25 bases spanning the gap. Germline assignment: CDR1 SGHRS and CDR2 YFSETQ. The CDR3 DNA follows: TGCGCCAGCAAGGTGGGCTTACTAATGAGGGGTCAGAACACTGAAGCTTTCTTT. This encodes CASKVGLLMRGQNTEAFF.

In its sample, this clonotype was seen many times. This chain links TRBV2 with TRBJ2-2; perhaps TRBD1 as D (6 bases). Germline CDR1 is SNHLY and CDR2 is FYNNEI. The CDR3 covers 14 residues. V shed 8 bases and J shed 6 bases, with 16 bases lying between them. The CDR3 spells CASDPNRVPGELFF. CDR3 nucleotides: TGTGCCAGCGACCCGAACAGGGTACCCGGGGAGCTGTTTTTT. The variable domain in full, with the rest retrieved from reference TRBV2 and TRBJ2-2, is EPEVTQTPSHQVTQMGQEVILRCVPISNHLYFYWYRQILGQKVEFLVSFYNNEISEKSEIFDDQFSVERPDGSNFTLKIRSTKLEDSAMYFCASDPNRVPGELFFGEGSRLTVL.

The table lists this clonotype with many counts. The V gene is TRBV6-1, the J gene TRBJ2-1; D is unresolved. The V gene lost 4 bases and the J gene lost 15 bases, with 13 bases spanning the gap. The length of the CDR3 is 11 residues. Looked up from germline, CDR1 is MNHNS and CDR2 is SASEGT. CDR3 DNA: TGTGCCAGCAGTGGGAGTATTCGGCCGTTCTTC. This sequence encodes CASSGSIRPFF.

This clonotype was recorded many times. This chain links TRBV30 with TRBJ1-5; D is undetermined. The CDR3 is 14 residues long. Germline V lookup: CDR1 GTSNPN, CDR2 SVGIG (reference sequence). Trimming removed 0 bases at V and 1 base at J, with 7 bases between. The CDR3 spells CAWSVGRSNQPQHF. CDR3 DNA: TGTGCCTGGAGTGTAGGGAGGAGCAATCAGCCCCAGCATTTT.